This is a list of T cell receptor beta chains from one sample in a study of vaccination and CD4 T cells after COVID-19. The antigens of these receptors remain unknown. TCRdb re-derived calls from the PCR reads in MiXCR, one entry per CDR3 protein. The data hold 10,000 to 15,000 distinct CDR3 sequences, with 47% observed a single time. Sequenced: CD4+ T cells from blood, cultured in vitro. The receptors here all came from a human donor who had recovered from COVID-19. Both conserved end residues are part of each CDR3.

CDR3: CASTTGLGAFF
J: TRBJ1-1
V: TRBV12-3/TRBV12-4

CDR3: CATSDLGTDTDTQYF
J: TRBJ2-3
V: TRBV24-1

CDR3: CASSGGSRGTGANVLTF
J: TRBJ2-6
V: TRBV6-1

CDR3: CASSYSLAGIPFF
J: TRBJ2-1
V: TRBV6-2/TRBV6-3

CDR3: CATSRELRGLAANTQYF
J: TRBJ2-3
V: TRBV15

CDR3: CASLNPLAGVNTGELFF
J: TRBJ2-2
V: TRBV6-2/TRBV6-3

CDR3: CASQSGDTEAFF
J: TRBJ1-1
V: TRBV10-2

CDR3: CASSYSNTEAFF
J: TRBJ1-1
V: TRBV6-5

CDR3: CAWRPPTLYEKLFF
J: TRBJ1-4
V: TRBV30

CDR3: CASSDSRETDTQYF
J: TRBJ2-3
V: TRBV6-4

CDR3: CASSETPGQGNQPQHF
J: TRBJ1-5
V: TRBV12-3/TRBV12-4

CDR3: CSASSESYGYTF
J: TRBJ1-2
V: TRBV20-1

CDR3: CSARDPLALNDYEQYF
J: TRBJ2-7
V: TRBV20-1

CDR3: CASSPAVNTGELFF
J: TRBJ2-2
V: TRBV2

CDR3: CASSYSAARAQYF
J: TRBJ2-5
V: TRBV6-2/TRBV6-3

CDR3: CSAPDTGQGDVGTQYF
J: TRBJ2-5
V: TRBV20-1

CDR3: CATSDPLRGQFF
J: TRBJ2-1
V: TRBV24-1

CDR3: CASSLASGAVGYTF
J: TRBJ1-2
V: TRBV5-4

CDR3: CASSNRVAGELFF
J: TRBJ2-2
V: TRBV3-1

CDR3: CASSLGQIDSGNTIYF
J: TRBJ1-3
V: TRBV7-2

CDR3: CASSLEIQRIEAFF
J: TRBJ1-1
V: TRBV7-2

CDR3: CASSETLDRGTDTQYF
J: TRBJ2-3
V: TRBV25-1

CDR3: CASSSPRTGVRAWTYEQYF
J: TRBJ2-7
V: TRBV6-5

CDR3: CSATPLSGEKLFF
J: TRBJ1-4
V: TRBV20-1

CDR3: CASSTSGSNEQFF
J: TRBJ2-1
V: TRBV21-1

CDR3: CASSEVYAKETQYF
J: TRBJ2-5
V: TRBV2

CDR3: CASTSGIGQQYF
J: TRBJ2-7
V: TRBV6-1

CDR3: CSTDRDRGSDTQYF
J: TRBJ2-3
V: TRBV20-1

CDR3: CATSRAEVSYQETQYF
J: TRBJ2-5
V: TRBV15

CDR3: CAIGGSPLHF
J: TRBJ1-6
V: TRBV10-3

CDR3: CASSQGLAGGGETQYF
J: TRBJ2-5
V: TRBV11-2

CDR3: CASSAGPGRVQYF
J: TRBJ2-7
V: TRBV6-1

CDR3: CASSYSRLNRSSSCNEQFF
J: TRBJ2-1
V: TRBV6-7

CDR3: CASSAGQNTDTQYF
J: TRBJ2-3
V: TRBV2

CDR3: CSARQGRNSPLHF
J: TRBJ1-6
V: TRBV20-1

CDR3: CSVSDPYEQYF
J: TRBJ2-7
V: TRBV29-1

CDR3: CATSDLASGITDTQYF
J: TRBJ2-3
V: TRBV24-1

CDR3: CASSPPGQGPTEAFF
J: TRBJ1-1
V: TRBV5-1

CDR3: CASSPGASVNTGELFF
J: TRBJ2-2
V: TRBV5-1

CDR3: CASSLLAGVGEQFF
J: TRBJ2-1
V: TRBV28